One and the same sample provided the 15 T cell receptor beta chains below, sequenced in a study of vaccination effects on CD4 cells after COVID-19. These receptors are not linked to any known antigen. The method was immunoSEQ multiplex PCR; TCRdb's version includes in-frame clones alone and lacks a portion of them. The table lists around 50,000 clones, 55% to 75% of them singletons, with nearly 5.5% in the top ten. The authors isolated CD4+ T cells after approximately 9 days of culture. Sequences were derived from CD4+ T cells from PBMCs cultured without peptide, sampled before COVID-19 vaccination. These receptors were obtained from a human donor who received a COVID-19 vaccine.

CDR3 loop: CASSQDDPRVGPGGEQYF. The CDR3 DNA reads TGCGCCAGCAGCCAAGATGATCCCCGGGTGGGACCCGGGGGTGAGCAGTACTTC. The gene calls are TRBV4-1 and TRBJ2-7; possible D gene TRBD2, 6 bases. CDR3 length equals 18 residues. From germline, CDR1 is MGHRA and CDR2 YSYEKL. V lost 0 bases and J 7 bases, leaving 25 bases between the germline ends.

This clone appeared a few times. The germline gene is not matched at one end of the junction; a read error may be the cause. The chain combines TRBV6-5 with TRBJ1-2, with D unresolved. CDR1 is MNHEY and CDR2 is SVGAGI in the germline V gene. There are 12 residues in the CDR3. CDR3 sequence reads: CASRTVDYGYTF. DNA of the CDR3: TGCGCCTCCCGAACAGTTGACTATGGCTACACCTTC.

The J gene is TRBJ1-2, the V gene TRBV24-1; D is unclear. The CDR3 spans 11 residues. Between the trimmed V and J ends, which lost 5 bases and 4 bases, there was a span of 4 bases. Germline-derived CDR1 and CDR2 are KGHDR and SFDVKD. Written as DNA, the CDR3 is TGTGCCACCAGTGGGGCCTATGGCTACACCTTC. This encodes CATSGAYGYTF.

This chain connects TRBV6-2 or TRBV6-3 to TRBJ2-1; TRBD2 matches at 9 bases. J was trimmed by 2 bases and V by 2 bases; bases with no gene match: 7. CDR1 and CDR2 (germline): MNHEY, SVGEGT. The CDR3 loop spans 17 amino acids. DNA for the CDR3: TGTGCCAGCAGTTACCCCAAAGCGGGGGGCCCCTACAATGAGCAGTTCTTC. It yields the protein CASSYPKAGGPYNEQFF.

This clone was counted only a few times. The gene calls are TRBV28 and TRBJ1-5; no firm D call. Germline V gene lookup returns CDR1 MDHEN and CDR2 SYDVKM. The CDR3 extends over 13 amino acids. Trimming took 6 bases from V and 6 from J, leaving 12 bases between them. The chain's CDR3 is CASRKGGAQPQHF. The CDR3 region has the DNA TGTGCCAGCAGGAAGGGAGGCGCTCAGCCCCAGCATTTT.

This clone turned up a few times. This rearrangement joins TRBV4-1 to TRBJ1-2, with 7 bases matching TRBD1. V was pared by 0 bases and J by 2 bases, with 6 bases of the junction left unmatched. This CDR3 has 16 residues. Germline CDR1 and CDR2: MGHRA and YSYEKL. This CDR3 is CASSQDRSGGNYGYTF. The CDR3 DNA is TGCGCCAGCAGCCAAGATCGTTCAGGGGGGAACTATGGCTACACCTTC.

V usage is TRBV7-3 and J usage is TRBJ2-7, with 9 bases fitting TRBD1. The CDR3 totals 16 residues. V lost 0 bases and J lost 2; bases outside the gene matches: 5. CDR1 is SGHTA and CDR2 is FQGTGA in the germline V gene. The CDR3 here is CASSLTMTGGPYEQYF. CDR3 DNA: TGTGCCAGCAGCTTAACGATGACAGGGGGGCCCTACGAGCAGTACTTC. The full variable domain, in which reference TRBV7-3 and TRBJ2-7 provide the parts outside the CDR3, is GAGVSQTPSNKVTEKGKYVELRCDPISGHTALYWYRQSLGQGPEFLIYFQGTGAADDSGLPNDRFFAVRPEGSVSTLKIQRTERGDSAVYLCASSLTMTGGPYEQYFGPGTRLTVT.

The CDR3 spells CSVVGTTYEQYF. CDR3 DNA sequence: TGCAGCGTTGTTGGGACTACCTACGAGCAGTACTTC. This chain links TRBV29-1 with TRBJ2-7; 7 nucleotides align to TRBD2. CDR3 length equals 12 residues. Germline values: CDR1 SQVTM, CDR2 ANQGSEA. V dropped 4 bases and J dropped 2; count of bases not matched to a gene: 2.

This clone was picked up a small number of times. This chain links TRBV7-9 with TRBJ1-2; D remains unclear. The V end was cut by 3 bases, the J end by 5 bases, with 13 bases between. The CDR3 loop spans 14 amino acids. Germline-derived CDR1 and CDR2 are SEHNR and FQNEAQ (reference sequence). The CDR3 is CASSLGGSTYGYTF. Here the CDR3 DNA reads TGTGCCAGCAGCTTGGGCGGGTCGACGTATGGCTACACCTTC.

V and J are TRBV6-5 and TRBJ2-7; TRBD1 matches 8 bases. The trim removed 2 bases at V and 9 bases at J, leaving 6 bases unmatched. The germline V gene encodes CDR1 MNHEY and CDR2 SVGAGI. This CDR3 is built from 13 residues. The chain's CDR3 is CASSYLDRERQYF. The CDR3 DNA reads TGTGCCAGCAGTTACCTGGACAGGGAAAGGCAGTACTTC.

The chain recombines TRBV27 with TRBJ2-7, with D perhaps being TRBD1 or TRBD2 (6 bases each). This CDR3 is built from 16 residues. V was trimmed by 0 bases and J by 3 bases, leaving 15 bases between them. The germline V gene encodes CDR1 MNHEY and CDR2 SMNVEV (reference sequence). CDR3 bases: TGTGCCAGCAGTTTATCGGCCGGGGGCAGCGGCTACGAGCAGTACTTC. This translates into CASSLSAGGSGYEQYF.

The chain combines TRBV28 with TRBJ1-2; a weak D match, TRBD1 (6 bases). CDR3 length: 14 residues. Per the germline V gene, CDR1 is MDHEN and CDR2 is SYDVKM. The V gene lost 2 bases and the J gene lost 4 bases, with 11 bases spanning the gap. Written as DNA, the CDR3 is TGTGCCAGCAGTTTAAACGTGGGGGCCTATGGCTACACCTTC. It translates to CASSLNVGAYGYTF.

The chain has TRBV19 and TRBJ1-2; unclear D gene. The CDR3 is 13 residues long. V dropped 1 base and J dropped 4 bases, with 7 bases sitting between them. The V gene's germline CDR1 is LNHDA and CDR2 SQIVND (reference sequence). CDR3 nucleotides: TGTGCCAGTAGTATAGGGGGAGCCTATGGCTACACCTTC. It is translated as CASSIGGAYGYTF. The variable domain in full, completed from reference TRBV19 and TRBJ1-2, reads DGGITQSPKYLFRKEGQNVTLSCEQNLNHDAMYWYRQDPGQGLRLIYYSQIVNDFQKGDIAEGYSVSREKKESFPLTVTSAQKNPTAFYLCASSIGGAYGYTFGSGTRLTVV.

A word on this clone: Other DNA sequences from this sample encode an identical CDR3 as well. The chain has TRBV15 and TRBJ2-7; 11 nucleotides agree with TRBD1. The CDR3 is 14 residues long. Trimming at V came to 4 bases and at J to 2 bases, leaving 1 base not matched to a gene. The germline V gene encodes CDR1 LNHNV and CDR2 YYDKDF (reference sequence). The CDR3 sequence: CATSKDRGPYEQYF. Here the CDR3 DNA reads TGTGCCACCAGCAAGGACAGGGGGCCCTACGAGCAGTACTTC. Filled out from reference TRBV15 and TRBJ2-7, the complete variable domain reads DAMVIQNPRYQVTQFGKPVTLSCSQTLNHNVMYWYQQKSSQAPKLLFHYYDKDFNNEADTPDNFQSRRPNTSFCFLDIRSPGLGDTAMYLCATSKDRGPYEQYFGPGTRLTVT.

The rearrangement links TRBV15 to TRBJ2-1; D is uncertain. Germline CDR1 reads LNHNV; CDR2 reads YYDKDF (reference sequence). The CDR3 is made up of 15 amino acids. Trimming left V 4 bases short and J 7 bases short, with 17 bases between. The CDR3 DNA follows: TGTGCCACCAGCACTCTTGGCGTTGGTGGAAATGAGCAGTTCTTC. The encoded protein is CATSTLGVGGNEQFF.